This T cell receptor (beta chain) was documented in a study of early T cells in non-severe SARS-CoV-2 infection. Study-level background: Sequenced bulk RNA came from whole blood that was unsorted, and chains were unpaired.

General observations from the study: VDJdb-based matching was biased toward anti-spike CD8 responses and missed private and CD4 specificities.

Individual cDNA molecules received unique molecular identifiers during library preparation. TCRdb analysed the 5' RACE reads with MiXCR anew, one entry per CDR3 protein. There are nearly 45,000 distinct CDR3 sequences in the sample; 11% occur only once, and about 9.9% lies in the top ten. A note on this clonotype: The antigen remains undetermined.

The CDR3 runs 14 residues. Germline-derived CDR1 and CDR2 are MNHEY and SVGEGT. The V and J ends lost 2 bases and 2 bases respectively, with 10 bases between them. This clonotype was sampled from an adult who was a healthcare worker with PCR-confirmed SARS-CoV-2 infection or an uninfected control (not recorded which). V usage is TRBV6-2 or TRBV6-3 and J usage is TRBJ2-7; D call uncertain. Sample: whole blood. The CDR3 DNA sequence: TGTGCCAGCAGTTACCCCGGAAGGGCCTACGAGCAGTACTTC. This sequence encodes CASSYPGRAYEQYF.